This T cell receptor beta chain was recovered during a study of blood T cell repertoires in COVID-19. This clone was picked up one time. With V trimmed by 2 bases and J by 4 bases, 7 bases remained unmatched. There are 15 residues in the CDR3. Germline assignment: CDR1 SGHVS and CDR2 FQNEAQ. Some clones are missing from TCRdb's copy, which holds only in-frame ones; the method was immunoSEQ multiplex PCR. The table has about 230,000 clones, roughly 84% seen once; the top ten hold around 0.96%. Material for sequencing was peripheral blood. V and J are TRBV7-8 and TRBJ2-5; TRBD2 agrees at 7 bases. This sequence was found in a man aged 40-49 years with acute or convalescent COVID-19. In DNA, the CDR3 is TGTGCCAGCAGCTTACCGACTAGCAGTGGAGAGACCCAGTACTTC. Residues: CASSLPTSSGETQYF.